Described below is a single T cell receptor (beta chain) sequence and its context. The antigen remains undetermined. This entry belongs to a study of cytomegalovirus exposure and HLA in healthy donors. General study findings and limits: The CMV antigen specificity of a few CMV-associated chains was confirmed through in vitro analysis. Cytomegalovirus association was assigned to under 200 TCR beta chains.

Assay: immunoSEQ multiplex PCR; the TCRdb copy retains only in-frame clones and omits some. The data hold approximately 110,000 clones, with approximately 94% observed a single time. This receptor was identified in a woman aged 18-29 years in good health and CMV-seronegative. The sequencing input was PBMCs.

CDR3 nucleotides: TGCGCCAGCAGCCAAGATCTTCTGTTCGGCGGTAGCACAGATACGCAGTATTTT. Encoded protein: CASSQDLLFGGSTDTQYF. The rearrangement uses TRBV4-1 and TRBJ2-3; D is undetermined. The CDR3 spans 18 residues. Germline V gene lookup returns CDR1 MGHRA and CDR2 YSYEKL. The V end was cut by 0 bases, the J end by 0 bases, with 16 bases between.